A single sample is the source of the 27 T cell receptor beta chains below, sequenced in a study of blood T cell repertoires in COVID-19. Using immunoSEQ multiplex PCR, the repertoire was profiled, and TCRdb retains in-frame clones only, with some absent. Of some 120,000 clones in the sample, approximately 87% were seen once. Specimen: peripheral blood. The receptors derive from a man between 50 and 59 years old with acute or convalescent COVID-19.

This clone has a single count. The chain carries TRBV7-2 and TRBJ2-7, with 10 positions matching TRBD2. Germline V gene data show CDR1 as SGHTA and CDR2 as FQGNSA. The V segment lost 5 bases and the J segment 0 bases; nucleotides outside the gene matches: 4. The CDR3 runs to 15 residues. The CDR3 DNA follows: TGTGCCAGCAGCCCTAGCGGGAGCCCCTCCTACGAGCAGTACTTC. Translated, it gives CASSPSGSPSYEQYF.

The CDR3 coding sequence is TGTGCCAGCAGCTTAGCCGGGAGCTCCTACGAGCAGTACTTC. Protein: CASSLAGSSYEQYF. The chain employs TRBV7-2 and TRBJ2-7; TRBD2 is a possible D gene (6 bases). The CDR3 extends over 14 amino acids. CDR1 and CDR2 (germline): SGHTA, FQGNSA. V was trimmed by 0 bases and J by 0 bases, leaving 6 bases between them.

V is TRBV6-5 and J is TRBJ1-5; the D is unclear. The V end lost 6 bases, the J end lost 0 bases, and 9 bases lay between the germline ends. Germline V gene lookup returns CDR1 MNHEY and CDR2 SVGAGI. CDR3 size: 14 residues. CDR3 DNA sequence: TGTGCCAGCAGCGACACCTATAGCAATCAGCCCCAGCATTTT. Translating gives CASSDTYSNQPQHF.

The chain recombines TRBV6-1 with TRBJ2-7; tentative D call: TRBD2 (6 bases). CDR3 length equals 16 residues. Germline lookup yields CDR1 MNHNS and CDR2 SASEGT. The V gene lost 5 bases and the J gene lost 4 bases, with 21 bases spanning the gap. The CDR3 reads CASSKGGPKVAYEQYF. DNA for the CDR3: TGTGCCAGCAGTAAAGGAGGGCCTAAGGTCGCGTACGAGCAGTACTTC.

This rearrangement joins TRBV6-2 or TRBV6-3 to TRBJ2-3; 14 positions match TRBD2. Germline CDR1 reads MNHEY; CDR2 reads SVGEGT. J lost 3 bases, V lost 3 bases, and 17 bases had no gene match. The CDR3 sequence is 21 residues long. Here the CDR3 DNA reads TGTGCCAGCAGTTATCGTTTAGGTCAGCCGACTAGCGGGAGGGCGACAGATACGCAGTATTTT. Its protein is CASSYRLGQPTSGRATDTQYF.

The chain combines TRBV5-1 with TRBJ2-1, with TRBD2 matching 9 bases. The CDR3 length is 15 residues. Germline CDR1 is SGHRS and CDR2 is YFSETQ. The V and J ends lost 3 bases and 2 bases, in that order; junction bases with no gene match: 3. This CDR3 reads CASSSGTSPYNEQFF. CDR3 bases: TGCGCCAGCAGCTCGGGGACTAGCCCCTACAATGAGCAGTTCTTC.

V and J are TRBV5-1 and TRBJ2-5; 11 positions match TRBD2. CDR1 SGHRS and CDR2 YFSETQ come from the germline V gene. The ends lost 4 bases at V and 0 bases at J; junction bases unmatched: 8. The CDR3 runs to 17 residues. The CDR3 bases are TGCGCCAGCAGCCCGAAGACTAGCGGGACGTACCAAGAGACCCAGTACTTC. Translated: CASSPKTSGTYQETQYF. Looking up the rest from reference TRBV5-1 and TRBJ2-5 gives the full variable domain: KAGVTQTPRYLIKTRGQQVTLSCSPISGHRSVSWYQQTPGQGLQFLFEYFSETQRNKGNFPGRFSGRQFSNSRSEMNVSTLELGDSALYLCASSPKTSGTYQETQYFGPGTRLLVL.

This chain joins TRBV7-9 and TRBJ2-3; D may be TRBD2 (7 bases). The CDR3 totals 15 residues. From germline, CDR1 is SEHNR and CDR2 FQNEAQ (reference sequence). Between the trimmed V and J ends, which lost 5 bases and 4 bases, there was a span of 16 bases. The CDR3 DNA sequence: TGTGCCAGCAGCCCGACGAGGGGGGGGGCAGATACGCAGTATTTT. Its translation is CASSPTRGGADTQYF.

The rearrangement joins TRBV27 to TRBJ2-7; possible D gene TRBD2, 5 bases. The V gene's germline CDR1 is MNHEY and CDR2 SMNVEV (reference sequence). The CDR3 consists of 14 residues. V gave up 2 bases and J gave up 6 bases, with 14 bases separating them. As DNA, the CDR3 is TGTGCCAGCAGTTTACTAGCTCGGGCCTTCGAGCAGTACTTC. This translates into CASSLLARAFEQYF.

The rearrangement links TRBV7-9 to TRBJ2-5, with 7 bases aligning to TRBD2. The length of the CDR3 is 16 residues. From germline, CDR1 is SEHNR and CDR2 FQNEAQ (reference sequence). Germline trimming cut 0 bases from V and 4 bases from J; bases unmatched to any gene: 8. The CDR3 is CASSLASSGGGETQYF. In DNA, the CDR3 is TGTGCCAGCAGCTTAGCCAGTTCGGGAGGAGGAGAGACCCAGTACTTC.

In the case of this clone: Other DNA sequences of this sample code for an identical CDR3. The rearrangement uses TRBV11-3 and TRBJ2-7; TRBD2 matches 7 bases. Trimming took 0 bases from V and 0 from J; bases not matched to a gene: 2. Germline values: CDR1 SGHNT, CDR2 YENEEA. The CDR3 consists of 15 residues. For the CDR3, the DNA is TGTGCCAGCAGCTTAGAGACGGGAGGCTCCTACGAGCAGTACTTC. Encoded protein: CASSLETGGSYEQYF.

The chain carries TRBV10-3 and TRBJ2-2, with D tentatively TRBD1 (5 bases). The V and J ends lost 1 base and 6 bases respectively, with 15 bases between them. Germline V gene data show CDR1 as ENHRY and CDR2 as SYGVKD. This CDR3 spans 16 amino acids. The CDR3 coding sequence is TGTGCCATCAGTGAGTTCCAGGGAAGGAGCTCCGGGGAGCTGTTTTTT. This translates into CAISEFQGRSSGELFF.

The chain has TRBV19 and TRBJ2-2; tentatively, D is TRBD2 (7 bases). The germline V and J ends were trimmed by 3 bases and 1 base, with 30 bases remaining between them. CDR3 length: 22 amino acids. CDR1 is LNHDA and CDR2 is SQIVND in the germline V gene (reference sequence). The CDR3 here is CASSMGTWGAGANGRNTGELFF. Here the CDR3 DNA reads TGTGCCAGTAGTATGGGCACTTGGGGGGCGGGAGCGAACGGAAGGAACACCGGGGAGCTGTTTTTT. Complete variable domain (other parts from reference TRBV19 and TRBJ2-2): DGGITQSPKYLFRKEGQNVTLSCEQNLNHDAMYWYRQDPGQGLRLIYYSQIVNDFQKGDIAEGYSVSREKKESFPLTVTSAQKNPTAFYLCASSMGTWGAGANGRNTGELFFGEGSRLTVL.

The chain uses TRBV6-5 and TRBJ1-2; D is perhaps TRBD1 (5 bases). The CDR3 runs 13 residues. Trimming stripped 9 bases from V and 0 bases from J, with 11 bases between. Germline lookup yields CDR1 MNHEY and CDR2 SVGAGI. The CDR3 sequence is CASSTAPNYGYTF. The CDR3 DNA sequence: TGTGCCAGTTCGACAGCCCCTAACTATGGCTACACCTTC.

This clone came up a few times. The CDR3: CASSYRDGGYEQYF. CDR3 sequence (DNA): TGTGCCAGTAGTTACCGGGACGGGGGGTACGAGCAGTACTTC. The V gene is TRBV19, the J gene TRBJ2-7; 7 bases are shared with TRBD2. Germline CDR1 reads LNHDA; CDR2 reads SQIVND (reference sequence). The CDR3 sequence is 14 residues long. The ends lost 5 bases at V and 4 bases at J; junction bases unmatched: 8.

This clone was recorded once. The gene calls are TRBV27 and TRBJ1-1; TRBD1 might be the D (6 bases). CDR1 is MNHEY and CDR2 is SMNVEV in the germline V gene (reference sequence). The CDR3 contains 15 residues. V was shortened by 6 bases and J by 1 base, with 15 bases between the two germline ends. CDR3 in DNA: TGTGCCAGCAGCCGAATAGGACAGCCGAACACTGAAGCTTTCTTT. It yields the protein CASSRIGQPNTEAFF.

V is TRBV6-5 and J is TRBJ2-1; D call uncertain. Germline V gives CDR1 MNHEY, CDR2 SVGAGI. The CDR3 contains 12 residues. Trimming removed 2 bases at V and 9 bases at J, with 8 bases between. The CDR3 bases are TGTGCCAGCAGTTACGCATTCGGTGAGCAGTTCTTC. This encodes CASSYAFGEQFF.

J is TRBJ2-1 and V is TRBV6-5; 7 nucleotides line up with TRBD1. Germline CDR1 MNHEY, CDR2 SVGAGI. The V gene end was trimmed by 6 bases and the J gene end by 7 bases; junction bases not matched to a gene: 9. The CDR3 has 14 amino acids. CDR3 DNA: TGTGCCAGCAGACCGCACAGGGGTGCAAATGAGCAGTTCTTC. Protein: CASRPHRGANEQFF.

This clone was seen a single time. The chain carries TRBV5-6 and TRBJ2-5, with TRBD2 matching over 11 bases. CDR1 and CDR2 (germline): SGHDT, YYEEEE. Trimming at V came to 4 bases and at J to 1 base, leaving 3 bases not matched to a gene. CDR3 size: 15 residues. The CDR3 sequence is CASSPTSGTQETQYF. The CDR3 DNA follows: TGTGCCAGCAGCCCGACTAGCGGGACCCAAGAGACCCAGTACTTC.

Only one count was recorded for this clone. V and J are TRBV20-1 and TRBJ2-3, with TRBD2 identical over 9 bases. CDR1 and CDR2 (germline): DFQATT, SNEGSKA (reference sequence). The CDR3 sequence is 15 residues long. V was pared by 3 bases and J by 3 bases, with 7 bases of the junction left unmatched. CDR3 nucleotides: TGCAGTGCTAGTTCGAGCGGGAGGAGGACAGATACGCAGTATTTT. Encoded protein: CSASSSGRRTDTQYF.

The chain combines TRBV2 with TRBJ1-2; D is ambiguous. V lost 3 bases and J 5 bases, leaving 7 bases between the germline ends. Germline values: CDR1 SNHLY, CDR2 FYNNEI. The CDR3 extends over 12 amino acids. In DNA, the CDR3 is TGTGCCAGCAGTGATTCCCGGTATGGCTACACCTTC. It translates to CASSDSRYGYTF.

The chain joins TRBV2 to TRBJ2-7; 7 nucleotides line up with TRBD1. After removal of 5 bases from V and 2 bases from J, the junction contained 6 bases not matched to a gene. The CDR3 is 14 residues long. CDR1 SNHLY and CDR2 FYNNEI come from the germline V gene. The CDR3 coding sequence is TGTGCCAGCAGTAGGACAGGAAAAACCTACGAGCAGTACTTC. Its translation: CASSRTGKTYEQYF.

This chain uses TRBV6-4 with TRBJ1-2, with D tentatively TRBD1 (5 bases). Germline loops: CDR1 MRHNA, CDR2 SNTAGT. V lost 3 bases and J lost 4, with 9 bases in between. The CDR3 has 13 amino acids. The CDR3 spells CASSESRGYGYTF. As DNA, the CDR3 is TGTGCCAGCAGTGAGAGTAGGGGCTATGGCTACACCTTC.

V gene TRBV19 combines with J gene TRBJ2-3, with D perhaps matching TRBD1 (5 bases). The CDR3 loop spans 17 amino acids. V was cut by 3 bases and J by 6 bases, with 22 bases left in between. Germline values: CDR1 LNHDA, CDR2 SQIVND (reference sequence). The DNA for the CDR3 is TGTGCCAGTAGTATTCGAACAGGCATAATTGGGTGGGATACGCAGTATTTT. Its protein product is CASSIRTGIIGWDTQYF.

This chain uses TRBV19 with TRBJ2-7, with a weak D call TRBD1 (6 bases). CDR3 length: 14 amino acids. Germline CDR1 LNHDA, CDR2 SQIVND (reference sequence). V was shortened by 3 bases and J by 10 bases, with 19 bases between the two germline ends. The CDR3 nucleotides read TGTGCCAGTAGTATGAAGTCTGGGGGCGCAGGACAGTACTTC. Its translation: CASSMKSGGAGQYF.

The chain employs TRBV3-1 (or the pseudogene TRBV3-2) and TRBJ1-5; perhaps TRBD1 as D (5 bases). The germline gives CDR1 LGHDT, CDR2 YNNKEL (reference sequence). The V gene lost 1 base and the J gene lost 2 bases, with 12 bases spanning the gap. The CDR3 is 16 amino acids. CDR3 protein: CASSQVQGVGNQPQHF. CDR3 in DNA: TGTGCCAGCAGCCAAGTGCAAGGGGTCGGCAATCAGCCCCAGCATTTT.

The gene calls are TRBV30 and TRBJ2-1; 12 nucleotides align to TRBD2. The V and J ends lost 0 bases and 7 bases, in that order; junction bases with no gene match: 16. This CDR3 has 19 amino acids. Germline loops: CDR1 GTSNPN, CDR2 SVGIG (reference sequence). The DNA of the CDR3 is TGTGCCTGGAGTGTGGATCGGACAGGGGGAACTAGCGGGAGGAATGAGCAGTTCTTC. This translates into CAWSVDRTGGTSGRNEQFF.